One and the same sample provided the 10 T cell receptor beta chains below, sequenced in a study of graft-versus-host responses after intestinal transplantation. The assay was immunoSEQ multiplex PCR, and TCRdb's table has in-frame clones only and misses some. The sample lists some 100,000 clones, more than 75% seen once, with around 1% in the top ten. What these receptors recognize is not known. This specimen was unstimulated CD4+ T cells sorted from spleen or lymph node cells, taken before transplant. These receptors were obtained from a human donor who was the organ donor for an intestinal transplant.

The chain links TRBV6-6 to TRBJ1-6; possible D gene TRBD1, 5 bases. Germline V gene data show CDR1 as MNHNY and CDR2 as SVGAGI (reference sequence). The V gene lost 7 bases and the J gene lost 8 bases, with 15 bases spanning the gap. The CDR3 is made up of 14 amino acids. CDR3 sequence (DNA): TGTGCCAGCAAGGGACTGTACGAGTATTCACCCCTCCACTTT. This translates into CASKGLYEYSPLHF.

The CDR3 sequence is CASSSNDLGYTF. CDR3 in DNA: TGTGCCAGCAGTTCCAATGATCTTGGCTACACCTTC. The chain recombines TRBV28 with TRBJ1-2, with D uncertain. Per the germline V gene, CDR1 is MDHEN and CDR2 is SYDVKM. Trimming stripped 4 bases from V and 7 bases from J, with 10 bases between. The CDR3 is 12 residues long.

V gene TRBV9 combines with J gene TRBJ2-2; D is unclear. CDR1 is SGDLS, CDR2 YYNGEE, per germline. V gave up 8 bases and J gave up 6 bases, with 14 bases separating them. The CDR3 is 13 amino acids. This CDR3 is CASRPIGAGELFF. The DNA of the CDR3 is TGTGCCAGTAGGCCCATTGGAGCCGGGGAGCTGTTTTTT.

This chain uses TRBV27 with TRBJ1-6, with 7 nucleotides matching TRBD1. The J segment lost 7 bases and the V segment lost 5 bases, leaving 8 bases of the junction unmatched. The CDR3 covers 15 residues. Germline CDR1 MNHEY, CDR2 SMNVEV (reference sequence). The CDR3 coding sequence is TGTGCCAGCAGTATACCGGGACAGATGAATTCACCCCTCCACTTT. Its protein product is CASSIPGQMNSPLHF.

The chain couples TRBV6-5 to TRBJ1-6; no definite D call. Trimming stripped 5 bases from V and 5 bases from J, with 13 bases between. The CDR3 is made up of 15 amino acids. Germline loops: CDR1 MNHEY, CDR2 SVGAGI. The DNA for the CDR3 is TGTGCCAGCAGTCCTGGACGGCGAAATAATTCACCCCTCCACTTT. Its protein product is CASSPGRRNNSPLHF.

The rearrangement uses TRBV19 and TRBJ2-1, with 8 bases lining up with TRBD2. Germline CDR1 is LNHDA and CDR2 is SQIVND (reference sequence). V was pared by 3 bases and J by 4 bases, with 5 bases of the junction left unmatched. The CDR3 totals 15 residues. CDR3 region: CASSIDGGGYNEQFF. Here the CDR3 DNA reads TGTGCCAGTAGTATCGATGGCGGGGGGTACAATGAGCAGTTCTTC.

The chain links TRBV28 to TRBJ2-7, with a possible D match to TRBD1 (6 bases). The length of the CDR3 is 12 residues. The germline CDR1 and CDR2 sequences are MDHEN and SYDVKM. V lost 2 bases to trimming and J lost 7 bases, with 9 bases between them. For the CDR3, the DNA is TGTGCCAGCAGTTTAGGGGGCAGGGAGCAGTACTTC. Residues: CASSLGGREQYF.

This CDR3 reads CASSLKPAEATDTQYF. The CDR3 nucleotides read TGTGCCAGCAGCTTAAAACCAGCGGAGGCAACAGATACGCAGTATTTT. The chain is built from TRBV7-3 and TRBJ2-3; a possible D gene is TRBD2 (5 bases). Germline CDR1 reads SGHTA; CDR2 reads FQGTGA. Trimming removed 1 base from V and 3 bases from J, with 14 bases in between. The CDR3 sequence is 16 residues long. Filled out from reference TRBV7-3 and TRBJ2-3, the complete variable domain reads GAGVSQTPSNKVTEKGKYVELRCDPISGHTALYWYRQSLGQGPEFLIYFQGTGAADDSGLPNDRFFAVRPEGSVSTLKIQRTERGDSAVYLCASSLKPAEATDTQYFGPGTRLTVL.

The chain couples TRBV18 to TRBJ2-1; 12 positions agree with TRBD2. V shed 4 bases and J 2 bases; nucleotides not matched to a gene: 3. CDR1 and CDR2 (germline): KGHSH, LQKENI. This CDR3 contains 16 residues. CDR3 sequence reads: CASSQLAGGAYNEQFF. DNA for the CDR3: TGTGCCAGCTCACAACTAGCGGGGGGTGCCTACAATGAGCAGTTCTTC.

CDR3 in amino acids: CASSSVLTGGTEAFF. DNA for the CDR3: TGTGCCAGCAGCTCGGTCCTTACAGGGGGCACTGAAGCTTTCTTT. The V call is TRBV5-4, the J call TRBJ1-1; 8 positions agree with TRBD1. The trim removed 3 bases at V and 4 bases at J, leaving 8 bases unmatched. The germline V gene has CDR1 SGHNT and CDR2 YYREEE (reference sequence). The CDR3 has 15 amino acids. The full variable domain, with the rest looked up from reference TRBV5-4 and TRBJ1-1, is ETGVTQSPTHLIKTRGQQVTLRCSSQSGHNTVSWYQQALGQGPQFIFQYYREEENGRGNFPPRFSGLQFPNYSSELNVNALELDDSALYLCASSSVLTGGTEAFFGQGTRLTVV.